This T cell receptor beta chain was captured in a study of glioma-infiltrating T cells after dendritic cell vaccination. For the study at large: Patients received three intradermal dendritic cell vaccine injections at biweekly intervals.

Notes on the study in general: Survival was not directly related to TCR clonality in these patients.

The method was immunoSEQ multiplex PCR; TCRdb's version includes in-frame clones alone and lacks a portion of them. The sample consists of about 87,000 clones, 70% to 90% of them appearing once. The CDR3 is 14 amino acids. From germline, CDR1 is MGHDK and CDR2 SYGVNS. For this clone: Its antigen is unknown. The junction departs from the called germline gene at one end, perhaps through a read error.

Sample: blood, taken before dendritic cell vaccination. This TCR came from a human donor with glioblastoma. The chain has TRBV25-1 and TRBJ1-5; weak D call: TRBD1 (5 bases). The CDR3, as DNA: TGTGCCAGCAGTGAGGACACTAGCTATCAGCCCCAGCATTTT. This encodes CASSEDTSYQPQHF.